This TCR beta chain was retrieved from a study of Tregs in tolerant kidney transplant recipients. TCRdb's copy holds only in-frame clones and misses some; the assay was immunoSEQ multiplex PCR. The sample shows some 11,000 clones, around nine tenths of them seen only once. Comment on this clone: The antigen remains unidentified.

Sequencing used Tregs from blood cultured with allogeneic cells, obtained before the transplant. This TCR was sampled from a human patient who received a combined kidney and bone marrow transplant.

This chain's CDR3 is CASSRGLAYEQYF. DNA for the CDR3: TGTGCCAGCAGCAGGGGACTAGCGTACGAGCAGTACTTC. This rearrangement joins TRBV5-4 to TRBJ2-7; TRBD2 matches at 10 bases. CDR1 is SGHNT, CDR2 YYREEE, per germline (reference sequence). V shed 4 bases and J 4 bases; nucleotides not matched to a gene: 2. The CDR3 contains 13 residues.